The 30 T cell receptor beta chains below were found in one sample sequenced in a study of regulatory T cells in long-lasting Graves disease (dated by TCRdb to about 2021). Library preparation was by multiplex PCR. Sequencing relied on an Illumina HiSeq 4000. TCR beta libraries were built with iRepertoire HTBI primers and Arm-PCR amplification of CDR3 regions. TCRdb redid the processing of the public reads, applying fastp at Q25 and MiXCR, and retained in-frame beta chains. Each record represents a unique CDR3 protein, reported with the most common genes and DNA among its rows. This sample gives about 290,000 distinct CDR3 sequences in total; under 25% of them show up just once. The top ten clonotypes cover about 61% of the sample. The meaning of the sample's time point label: persistent/refractory GD, antithyroid drugs over 5 years with positive TRAb. RNA was extracted from PBMCs in TRIzol for both TCR sequencing and RNA sequencing.

Specimen: peripheral blood mononuclear cells (PBMCs), collected when the disease was refractory, from a patient treated with antithyroid drugs. Receptors originate from a female donor with Graves disease.

This clonotype came up many times. This chain connects TRBV12-3 or TRBV12-4 to TRBJ2-7, with D perhaps matching TRBD1 (6 bases). Trimming stripped 6 bases from V and 2 bases from J, with 11 bases between. The CDR3 covers 13 residues. The CDR3 DNA follows: TGTGCCAGCAGCCGGCAGGGGACCTACGAGCAGTACTTC. As protein: CASSRQGTYEQYF.

This clonotype has more than one count but fewer than ten. A much larger clone differs by one base, so this may be a read error. The chain couples TRBV30 to TRBJ1-1; D gene uncertain. Trimming shortened V by 2 bases and J by 1 base, and 5 bases separated the two germline ends. Germline V lookup: CDR1 GTSNPN, CDR2 SVGIG (reference sequence). The CDR3 contains 12 residues. This chain's CDR3 is CAWSWGNTEAFF. The CDR3, as DNA: TGTGCCTGGAGTTGGGGGAACACTGAAGCTTTCTTT. Looking up the rest from reference TRBV30 and TRBJ1-1 gives the full variable domain: SQTIHQWPATLVQPVGSPLSLECTVEGTSNPNLYWYRQAAGRGLQLLFYSVGIGQISSEVPQNLSASRPQDRQFILSSKKLLLSDSGFYLCAWSWGNTEAFFGQGTRLTVV.

This clonotype was counted a few times. The chain employs TRBV2 and TRBJ2-7; D call uncertain. The CDR3 length is 10 residues. V was shortened by 11 bases and J by 8 bases, with 13 bases between the two germline ends. The germline CDR1 and CDR2 sequences are SNHLY and FYNNEI. CDR3 residues: CASARAQQYF. The CDR3 DNA follows: TGTGCCTCAGCTCGGGCTCAGCAGTACTTC.

This clonotype came up a few times. The chain recombines TRBV19 with TRBJ2-7; 11 bases are shared with TRBD1. The CDR3 loop spans 15 amino acids. V gave up 6 bases and J gave up 0 bases; unmatched junction bases: 4. Germline lookup yields CDR1 LNHDA and CDR2 SQIVND (reference sequence). CDR3 protein: CASSPGQGGSYEQYF. In nucleotides, the CDR3 is TGTGCCAGTAGCCCGGGACAGGGGGGCTCCTACGAGCAGTACTTC.

This clonotype was picked up many times. The chain couples TRBV11-2 to TRBJ2-4, with 9 bases fitting TRBD1. The CDR3 runs to 17 residues. Losses at the gene ends were 7 bases for V and 1 base for J; bases not matched to a gene: 11. Germline V gene lookup returns CDR1 SGHAT and CDR2 FQNNGV. This CDR3 is CASTSPQGALAKNIQYF. The CDR3 DNA reads as TGTGCCAGCACCTCCCCACAGGGGGCGTTGGCCAAAAACATTCAGTACTTC.

Turning to this clonotype: A much more abundant neighbour one base away suggests this may be a read error. The rearrangement uses TRBV20-1 and TRBJ2-7; D gene unclear. The CDR3 consists of 14 residues. The germline V gene has CDR1 DFQATT and CDR2 SNEGSKA (reference sequence). The CDR3 DNA follows: TGCAGTGCTAGCGATGTTGCAAGACTCTACGAGCTGTACTTC. Translated: CSASDVARLYELYF.

There are many counts of this clonotype. The chain combines TRBV27 with TRBJ1-6; D is uncertain. Trimming took off 4 bases at V and 6 bases at J, with 10 bases between the two ends. The CDR3 has 14 amino acids. CDR1 and CDR2 from the germline V gene are MNHEY and SMNVEV (reference sequence). CDR3 nucleotides: TGTGCCAGCAGTTCCTCGGGTATTAATTCACCCCTCCACTTT. Amino acids: CASSSSGINSPLHF.

Many counts were recorded for this clonotype. The chain combines TRBV12-3 or TRBV12-4 with TRBJ1-2; TRBD1 matches at 9 bases. CDR3 length: 18 residues. V gave up 7 bases and J gave up 4 bases; unmatched junction bases: 19. The CDR3 region has the DNA TGTGCCAGCACCCGGAGGTGGACAGGGGACGCCTTAGGCTATGGCTACACCTTC. Translated: CASTRRWTGDALGYGYTF.

The chain combines TRBV6-1 with TRBJ2-7, with 8 bases aligning to TRBD1. This CDR3 is built from 14 residues. V lost 4 bases, J lost 3 bases, and 5 bases stayed unmatched. Germline CDR1 reads MNHNS; CDR2 reads SASEGT. CDR3 DNA: TGTGCCAGCAGTGGGACAGGGATTTACTACGAGCAGTACTTC. This translates into CASSGTGIYYEQYF.

Ten or more counts support this clonotype. V and J are TRBV28 and TRBJ2-5, with 12 bases fitting TRBD2. Germline CDR1 MDHEN, CDR2 SYDVKM. This CDR3 region has 15 residues. With V trimmed by 5 bases and J by 5 bases, 6 bases remained unmatched. The CDR3: CASSARLAGDETQYF. The CDR3 bases are TGTGCCAGCAGTGCCCGACTAGCGGGAGATGAGACCCAGTACTTC.

This clonotype was counted ten times or more. CDR3 residues: CASSLGQQFYGYTF. CDR3 coding DNA: TGCGCCAGCAGCTTGGGGCAGCAGTTCTATGGCTACACCTTC. This rearrangement joins TRBV5-1 to TRBJ1-2; the D is unclear. The V and J ends lost 0 bases and 4 bases respectively, with 10 bases between them. The CDR3 consists of 14 residues. Germline assignment: CDR1 SGHRS and CDR2 YFSETQ.

This clonotype appeared many times. This chain connects TRBV7-2 to TRBJ2-2; 8 bases are a match to TRBD2. CDR3 size: 16 residues. Germline CDR1 is SGHTA and CDR2 is FQGNSA. V shed 3 bases and J 3 bases; nucleotides not matched to a gene: 6. CDR3 sequence: CASSLAGGWYTGELFF. For the CDR3, the DNA is TGTGCCAGCAGCTTGGCGGGAGGTTGGTACACCGGGGAGCTGTTTTTT.

This clonotype was counted ten times or more. CDR3 nucleotide sequence: TGTGCCAGCAGCTTAACGGAGGACGAGCAGTACTTC. This gives the protein CASSLTEDEQYF. V and J are TRBV18 and TRBJ2-7, with a weak D call TRBD2 (5 bases). The germline V gene encodes CDR1 KGHSH and CDR2 LQKENI. The CDR3 is made up of 12 amino acids. V lost 8 bases and J lost 5, with 13 bases in between.

V and J are TRBV19 and TRBJ1-3; D unclear. CDR1 and CDR2 (germline): LNHDA, SQIVND (reference sequence). The V end was cut by 5 bases, the J end by 4 bases, with 6 bases between. The CDR3 loop spans 12 amino acids. CDR3 amino acids: CASSEQGNTIYF. DNA for the CDR3: TGTGCCAGTAGTGAGCAAGGAAACACCATATATTTT.

For this clonotype: A much larger clone lies a single base off, so this may be a read error. This chain uses TRBV11-1 with TRBJ2-2; D perhaps matches TRBD1 (6 bases). This CDR3 comprises 16 residues. The ends were cut back, 7 bases at V and 4 bases at J, with 19 bases in the middle. Germline values: CDR1 SGHAT, CDR2 FQDESV (reference sequence). The DNA of the CDR3 is TGTGCCAGCACCCAATGGACAGCGTCGAGCACCGGGGAGCTGTTTTTT. Amino acids: CASTQWTASSTGELFF.

This clonotype came up many times. The chain has TRBV3-1 and TRBJ2-7; unclear D gene. Germline CDR1 and CDR2: LGHDT and YNNKEL (reference sequence). CDR3 length: 14 amino acids. With 3 bases removed from V and 3 bases from J, the gap between germline ends came to 12 bases. CDR3 sequence: CASSQAWDIYEQYF. DNA for the CDR3: TGTGCCAGCAGCCAGGCTTGGGATATCTACGAGCAGTACTTC.

This chain links TRBV7-3 with TRBJ2-7, with D hard to call. There are 15 residues in the CDR3. Trimming left V 10 bases short and J 2 bases short, with 21 bases between. Looked up from germline, CDR1 is SGHTA and CDR2 is FQGTGA. The CDR3 here is CANPSTGTDPYEQYF. The CDR3 DNA reads as TGTGCCAATCCTTCAACTGGCACCGACCCCTACGAGCAGTACTTC.

On this clonotype itself: An end of the junction differs from the germline gene, which may be a read error. The V and J genes are TRBV28 and TRBJ1-1, with a weak D call TRBD1 (5 bases). CDR1 is MDHEN and CDR2 is SYDVKM in the germline V gene. This CDR3 comprises 14 residues. CDR3: CASSGHPSNTEAFF. The CDR3 DNA reads as TGTGCCAGCAGTGGACACCCATCGAACACTGAGGCTTTCTTT.

This clonotype was seen a few times. The chain combines TRBV3-1 with TRBJ2-3, with TRBD1 matching 7 bases. Germline lookup yields CDR1 LGHDT and CDR2 YNNKEL (reference sequence). J lost 1 base, V lost 1 base, and 8 bases had no gene match. The CDR3 covers 17 residues. The CDR3 sequence: CASSQVGPTGGTDTQYF. CDR3 bases: TGTGCCAGCAGCCAAGTAGGACCTACAGGGGGCACAGATACGCAGTATTTT.

This clonotype came up many times. The chain couples TRBV20-1 to TRBJ1-4; tentatively, D is TRBD1 (6 bases). CDR1 is DFQATT and CDR2 is SNEGSKA in the germline V gene (reference sequence). Between the trimmed V and J ends, which lost 0 bases and 2 bases, there was a span of 13 bases. The CDR3 runs 16 residues. The CDR3 bases are TGCAGTGCTAGAGATCGGGGCGACAGGACTAATGAAAAACTGTTTTTT. This gives the protein CSARDRGDRTNEKLFF.

This clonotype has at least ten counts. V is TRBV2 and J is TRBJ1-4; 8 bases match TRBD1. This CDR3 region has 14 residues. Germline trimming cut 5 bases from V and 3 bases from J; bases unmatched to any gene: 2. The germline V gene encodes CDR1 SNHLY and CDR2 FYNNEI. The chain's CDR3 is CASSSQGANEKLFF. For the CDR3, the DNA is TGTGCCAGCAGTTCACAGGGGGCTAATGAAAAACTGTTTTTT.

The V gene is TRBV27, the J gene TRBJ1-1, with D possibly matching TRBD1 (5 bases). The CDR3 sequence is 15 residues long. Germline V gene sequence: CDR1 MNHEY, CDR2 SMNVEV (reference sequence). V gave up 5 bases and J gave up 0 bases, with 13 bases separating them. The CDR3 spells CASSPYDRLNTEAFF. The CDR3 bases are TGTGCCAGCAGTCCATATGACAGATTGAACACTGAAGCTTTCTTT.

This chain joins TRBV14 and TRBJ1-2; TRBD1 aligns across 8 bases. The CDR3 is made up of 14 amino acids. Germline V gene lookup returns CDR1 SGHDN and CDR2 FVKESK. Unmatched junction bases numbered 3, after V lost 1 base and J lost 5 bases. Here the CDR3 reads CASSQGRTGYGYTF. DNA of the CDR3: TGTGCCAGCAGCCAAGGACGGACAGGGTATGGCTACACCTTC.

The CDR3 bases are TGTGCCAGCAGTTACCTTTCTCGGACCCAAAGCTCCTACGAGCAGTACTTC. This sequence encodes CASSYLSRTQSSYEQYF. The chain has TRBV6-9 and TRBJ2-7; D is ambiguous. Trimming stripped 3 bases from V and 0 bases from J, with 18 bases between. This CDR3 comprises 17 residues. Germline V gene sequence: CDR1 MNHGY, CDR2 SVAAGI.

CDR3 in DNA: TGTGCCAGCAGCTTGGTGTCGAGAGAGCAGTACTTC. It translates to CASSLVSREQYF. V is TRBV5-4 and J is TRBJ2-7; no firm D call. The CDR3 spans 12 residues. The germline V gene has CDR1 SGHNT and CDR2 YYREEE (reference sequence). V lost 0 bases, J lost 7 bases, and 8 bases lay in between.

This clonotype was detected ten times or more. The chain combines TRBV12-3 or TRBV12-4 with TRBJ1-6, with a possible D match to TRBD1 (6 bases). The ends were cut back, 5 bases at V and 9 bases at J, with 20 bases in the middle. The CDR3 loop spans 16 amino acids. The CDR3 region has the DNA TGTGCCAGCAGTCCGGAACGTCGACAGGATGGTTCACCCCTCCACTTT. Amino acids: CASSPERRQDGSPLHF.

This clonotype was counted only a few times. The V gene is TRBV27, the J gene TRBJ2-3; 13 bases are a match to TRBD2. The CDR3 covers 16 residues. After removal of 3 bases from V and 6 bases from J, the junction contained 6 bases not matched to a gene. Germline V gene sequence: CDR1 MNHEY, CDR2 SMNVEV (reference sequence). The CDR3 DNA is TGTGCCAGCAGTTTCACTAGCGGGAGGGCGGTCGATACGCAGTATTTT. It yields the protein CASSFTSGRAVDTQYF.

For this clonotype: This clone may be a read error of a much larger clone one base away. The rearrangement uses TRBV9 and TRBJ1-4, with 10 bases identical to TRBD1. Trimming at V came to 4 bases and at J to 6 bases, leaving 3 bases not matched to a gene. In germline, CDR1 is SGDLS, CDR2 YYNGEE. The CDR3 has 14 residues. The chain's CDR3 is CASSTGTGDEKLFF. In DNA form, the CDR3 reads TGTGCCAGCAGCACCGGGACAGGGGATGAAAAACTGTTTTTT.

The chain has TRBV7-2 and TRBJ2-5; D possibly corresponds to TRBD2 (5 bases). This CDR3 region has 16 residues. V gave up 4 bases and J gave up 1 base, with 16 bases separating them. Germline CDR1 and CDR2: SGHTA and FQGNSA. This chain's CDR3 is CASSSYGSSVQETQYF. The DNA of the CDR3 is TGTGCCAGCAGCTCCTATGGGAGTTCGGTCCAAGAGACCCAGTACTTC. The full variable domain, its missing parts supplied by reference TRBV7-2 and TRBJ2-5, is GAGVSQSPSNKVTEKGKDVELRCDPISGHTALYWYRQSLGQGLEFLIYFQGNSAPDKSGLPSDRFSAERTGGSVSTLTIQRTQQEDSAVYLCASSSYGSSVQETQYFGPGTRLLVL.

As regards this clonotype: A read error is possible here, since a much larger clone lies one base away. The chain uses TRBV12-3 or TRBV12-4 and TRBJ2-7, with D possibly matching TRBD1 (6 bases). V was cut by 10 bases and J by 1 base, with 17 bases left in between. The CDR3 runs to 14 residues. The CDR3 loop reads CANRALTDSYEQYF. DNA of the CDR3: TGTGCCAACAGGGCTTTGACTGATTCCTACGAGCAGTACTTC.